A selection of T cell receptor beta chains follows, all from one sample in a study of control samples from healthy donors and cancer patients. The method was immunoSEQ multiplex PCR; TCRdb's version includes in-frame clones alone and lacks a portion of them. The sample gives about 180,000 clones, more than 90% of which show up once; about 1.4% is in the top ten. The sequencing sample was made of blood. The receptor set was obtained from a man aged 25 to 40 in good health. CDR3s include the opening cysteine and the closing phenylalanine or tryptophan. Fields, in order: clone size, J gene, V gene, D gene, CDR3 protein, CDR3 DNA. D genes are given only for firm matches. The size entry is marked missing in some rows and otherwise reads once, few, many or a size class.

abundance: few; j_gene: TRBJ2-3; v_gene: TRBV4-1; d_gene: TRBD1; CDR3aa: CASSQEGGREDTQYF; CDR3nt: TGCGCCAGCAGCCAAGAAGGGGGCAGGGAAGATACGCAGTATTTT
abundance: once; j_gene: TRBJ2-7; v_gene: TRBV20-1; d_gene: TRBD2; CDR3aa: CSASALAGLWGQYF; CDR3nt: TGCAGTGCTAGTGCACTAGCGGGGCTTTGGGGGCAGTACTTC
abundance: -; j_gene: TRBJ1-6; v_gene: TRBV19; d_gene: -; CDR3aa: CASRAFAGNNSPLHF; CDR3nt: TGTGCCAGTAGAGCGTTCGCGGGCAATAATTCACCCCTCCACTTT
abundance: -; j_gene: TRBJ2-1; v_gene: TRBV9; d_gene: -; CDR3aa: CASSVGNREHEQFF; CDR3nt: TGTGCCAGCAGCGTAGGAAACAGGGAGCATGAGCAGTTCTTC
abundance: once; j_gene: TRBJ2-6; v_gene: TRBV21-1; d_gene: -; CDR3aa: CASSRDRVAGANVLTF; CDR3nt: TGTGCCAGCAGCCGGGACAGGGTGGCCGGGGCCAACGTCCTGACTTTC
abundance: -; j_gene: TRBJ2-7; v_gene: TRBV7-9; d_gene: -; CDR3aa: CASSLVPGVGYEQYF; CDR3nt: TGTGCCAGCAGCTTAGTCCCAGGGGTTGGGTACGAGCAGTACTTC
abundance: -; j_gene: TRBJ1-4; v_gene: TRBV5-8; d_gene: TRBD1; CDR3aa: CASSLGRGKEKLFF; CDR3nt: TGTGCCAGCAGCTTAGGCAGGGGGAAGGAAAAACTGTTTTTT
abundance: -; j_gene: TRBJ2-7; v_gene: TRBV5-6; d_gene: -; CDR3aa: CASRARLLSYEQYF; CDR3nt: TGTGCCAGCAGGGCGCGCCTCCTCTCCTACGAGCAGTACTTC
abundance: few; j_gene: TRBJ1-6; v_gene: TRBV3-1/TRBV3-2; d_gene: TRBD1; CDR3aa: CASSQVEGANSPLHF; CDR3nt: TGTGCCAGCAGCCAAGTTGAGGGGGCAAATTCACCCCTCCACTTT
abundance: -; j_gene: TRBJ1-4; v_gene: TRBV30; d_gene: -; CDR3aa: CAWTAPEHEKLFF; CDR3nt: TGTGCCTGGACGGCGCCAGAGCATGAAAAACTGTTTTTT
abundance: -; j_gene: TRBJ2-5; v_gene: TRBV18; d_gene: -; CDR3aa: CASSPSGGETQYF; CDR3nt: TGTGCCAGCTCACCGTCCGGGGGAGAGACCCAGTACTTC
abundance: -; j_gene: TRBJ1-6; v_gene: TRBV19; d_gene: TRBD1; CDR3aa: CASSVEGGFRSYNSPLHF; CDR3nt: TGTGCCAGTAGTGTGGAAGGGGGCTTCCGCTCCTATAATTCACCCCTCCACTTT
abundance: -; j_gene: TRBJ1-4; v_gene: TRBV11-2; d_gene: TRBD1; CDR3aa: CASSSGQGEEKLFF; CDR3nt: TGTGCCAGCAGCTCGGGACAGGGAGAAGAAAAACTGTTTTTT
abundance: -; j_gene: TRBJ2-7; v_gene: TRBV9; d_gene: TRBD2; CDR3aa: CASSPTGTSGSYEQYF; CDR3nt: TGTGCCAGCAGCCCCACCGGGACTAGCGGCTCCTACGAGCAGTACTTC
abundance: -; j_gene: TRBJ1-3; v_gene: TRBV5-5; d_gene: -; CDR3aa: CASSWTLGTGNTIYF; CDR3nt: TGTGCCAGCAGCTGGACACTGGGGACTGGAAACACCATATATTTT
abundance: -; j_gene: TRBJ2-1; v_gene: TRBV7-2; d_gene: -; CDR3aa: CASDLAAYNEQFF; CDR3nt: TGTGCCAGCGACCTAGCCGCCTACAATGAGCAGTTCTTC
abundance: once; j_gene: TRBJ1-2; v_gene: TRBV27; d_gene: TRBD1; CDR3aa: CASSPRGQGSYGYTF; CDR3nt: TGTGCCAGCAGTCCCCGCGGACAGGGGTCCTATGGCTACACCTTC
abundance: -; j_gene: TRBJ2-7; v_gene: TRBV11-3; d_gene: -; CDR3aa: CASSRRNSYEQYF; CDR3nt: TGTGCCAGCAGCAGGCGGAACTCCTACGAGCAGTACTTC
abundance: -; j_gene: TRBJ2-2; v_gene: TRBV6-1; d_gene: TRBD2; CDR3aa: CAPSETPAGGAGELFF; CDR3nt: TGTGCCCCCAGTGAAACCCCAGCGGGGGGGGCCGGGGAGCTGTTTTTT
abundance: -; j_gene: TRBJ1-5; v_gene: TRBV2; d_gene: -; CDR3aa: CASSVQGGNQPQHF; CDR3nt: TGTGCCAGCAGTGTACAGGGCGGCAATCAGCCCCAGCATTTT
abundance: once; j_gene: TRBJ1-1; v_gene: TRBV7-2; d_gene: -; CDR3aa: CASRRGGENTEAFF; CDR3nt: TGTGCCAGCAGGCGGGGGGGCGAGAACACTGAAGCTTTCTTT
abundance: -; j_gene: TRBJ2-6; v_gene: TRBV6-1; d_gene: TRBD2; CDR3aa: CASSATSGGASGANVLTF; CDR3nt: TGTGCCAGCAGTGCGACTAGCGGGGGGGCCTCTGGGGCCAACGTCCTGACTTTC
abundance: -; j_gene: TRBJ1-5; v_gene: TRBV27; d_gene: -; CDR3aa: CASSLGGSNQPQHF; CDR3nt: TGTGCCAGCAGTTTAGGGGGGAGCAATCAGCCCCAGCATTTT
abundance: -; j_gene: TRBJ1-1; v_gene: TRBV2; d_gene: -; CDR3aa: CASTGETNTEAFF; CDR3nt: TGTGCCAGCACGGGGGAGACGAACACTGAAGCTTTCTTT
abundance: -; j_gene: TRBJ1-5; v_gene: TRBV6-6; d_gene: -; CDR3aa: CASSYVPTPQHF; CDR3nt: TGTGCCAGCAGTTACGTGCCCACGCCCCAGCATTTT
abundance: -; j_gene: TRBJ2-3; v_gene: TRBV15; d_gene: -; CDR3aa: CATSRDLAGRWDTQYF; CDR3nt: TGTGCCACCAGCAGAGATTTGGCGGGAAGGTGGGATACGCAGTATTTT
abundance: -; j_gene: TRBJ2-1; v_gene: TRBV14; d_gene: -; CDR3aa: CASSQDRDEQFF; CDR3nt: TGTGCCAGCAGCCAAGATCGAGATGAGCAGTTCTTC
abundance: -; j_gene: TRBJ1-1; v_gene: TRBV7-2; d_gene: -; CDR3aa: CASSFGTNTEAFF; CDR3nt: TGTGCCAGCAGCTTTGGAACGAACACTGAAGCTTTCTTT
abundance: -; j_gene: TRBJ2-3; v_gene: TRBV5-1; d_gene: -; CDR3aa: CASSLAAGPGSDTQYF; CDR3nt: TGCGCCAGCAGCTTGGCCGCGGGCCCAGGGTCAGATACGCAGTATTTT
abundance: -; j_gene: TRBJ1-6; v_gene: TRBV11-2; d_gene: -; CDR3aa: CASSHNLENSPLHF; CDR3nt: TGTGCCAGCAGCCACAACCTCGAGAATTCACCCCTCCACTTT
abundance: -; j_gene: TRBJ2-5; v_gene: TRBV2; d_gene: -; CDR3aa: CASSEFRGGETQYF; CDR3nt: TGTGCCAGCAGTGAATTCAGGGGAGGGGAGACCCAGTACTTC
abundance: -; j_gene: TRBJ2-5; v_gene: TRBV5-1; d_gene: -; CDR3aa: CASSLGLQETQYF; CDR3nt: TGCGCCAGCAGCTTGGGACTTCAAGAGACCCAGTACTTC
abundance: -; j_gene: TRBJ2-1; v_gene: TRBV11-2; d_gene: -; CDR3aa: CASSLGLASDEQFF; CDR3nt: TGTGCCAGCAGCTTAGGCCTAGCGAGCGATGAGCAGTTCTTC
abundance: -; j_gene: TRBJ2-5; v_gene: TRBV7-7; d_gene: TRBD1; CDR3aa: CASSSRDRAETQYF; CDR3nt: TGTGCCAGCAGCTCCCGGGACAGGGCAGAGACCCAGTACTTC
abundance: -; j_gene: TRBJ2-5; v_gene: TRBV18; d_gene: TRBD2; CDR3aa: CASSPESGRVVTQYF; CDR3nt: TGTGCCAGCTCACCGGAAAGCGGGAGAGTAGTGACCCAGTACTTC
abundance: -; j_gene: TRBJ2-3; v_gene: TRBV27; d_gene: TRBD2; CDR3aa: CASSYISGGATNTQYF; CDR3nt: TGTGCCAGCAGTTACATTAGCGGGGGAGCCACAAATACGCAGTATTTT
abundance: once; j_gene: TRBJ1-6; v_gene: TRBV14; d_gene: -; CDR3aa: CASSQSRLLYNSPLHF; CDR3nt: TGTGCCAGCAGCCAAAGCAGGCTTCTCTATAATTCACCCCTCCACTTT
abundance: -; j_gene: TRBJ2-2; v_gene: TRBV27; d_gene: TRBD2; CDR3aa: CASSLVVSSGINTGELFF; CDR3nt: TGTGCCAGCAGTTTGGTGGTTAGCAGCGGGATTAACACCGGGGAGCTGTTTTTT
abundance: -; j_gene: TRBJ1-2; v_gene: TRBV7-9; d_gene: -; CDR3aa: CASSQTTGRTNYGYTF; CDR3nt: TGTGCCAGCAGCCAAACCACTGGAAGGACTAACTATGGCTACACCTTC
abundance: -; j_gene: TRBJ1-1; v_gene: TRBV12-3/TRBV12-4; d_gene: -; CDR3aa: CASSFHPNTEAFF; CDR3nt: TGTGCCAGCAGTTTCCACCCAAACACTGAAGCTTTCTTT
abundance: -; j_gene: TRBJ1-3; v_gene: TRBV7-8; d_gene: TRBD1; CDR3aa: CASSLTGNSGNTIYF; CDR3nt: TGTGCCAGCAGTTTGACAGGGAACTCTGGAAACACCATATATTTT
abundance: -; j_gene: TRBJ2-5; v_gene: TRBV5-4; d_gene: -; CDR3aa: CASSWEGQETQYF; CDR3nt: TGTGCCAGCAGCTGGGAAGGGCAAGAGACCCAGTACTTC
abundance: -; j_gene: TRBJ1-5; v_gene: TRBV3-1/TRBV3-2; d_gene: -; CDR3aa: CASSPGQKNQPQHF; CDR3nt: TGTGCCAGCAGCCCTGGGCAGAAGAATCAGCCCCAGCATTTT
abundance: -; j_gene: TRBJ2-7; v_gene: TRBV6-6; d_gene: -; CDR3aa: CASSSHEGGYEQYF; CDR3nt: TGTGCCAGCAGTTCCCATGAGGGGGGATACGAGCAGTACTTC
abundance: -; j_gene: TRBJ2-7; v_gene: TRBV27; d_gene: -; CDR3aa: CASSTSRDSSYEQYF; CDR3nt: -
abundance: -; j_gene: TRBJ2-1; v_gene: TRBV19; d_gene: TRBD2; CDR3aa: CASSTGLAGGLNEQFF; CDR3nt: TGTGCCAGTAGTACCGGACTAGCGGGGGGGCTGAATGAGCAGTTCTTC